Ten or more counts support the clone carrying this T cell receptor (beta chain). No antigen is known for it. The source of the sample is a study of response to subunit inactivated influenza vaccine. CDR1 and CDR2 from the germline V gene are SGHTA and FQGNSA. V lost 2 bases to trimming and J lost 1 base; unmatched junction nucleotides: 0. The CDR3 spans 16 residues. Findings and caveats of the study: Few additional T cells are recruited per seasonal influenza vaccination, authors suggested.

TCRdb passed the RT-PCR reads through MiXCR, listing each CDR3 protein once. This table has more than 550,000 distinct CDR3 sequences, 11% appearing once. Separately, the same data were catalogued under a study of T cells expressing NK-cell markers. That source adds: UMIs were included in TCR beta cDNA generated by 5'RACE template switching. Of the CD8+ T cells in six or seven donors, 1.0-7.0% belonged to dominant NKG2C+ clonotypes.

The input for sequencing was PBMCs from blood, taken on the day of vaccination. This rearrangement joins TRBV7-2 to TRBJ2-2; 11 bases fit TRBD2. The receptor was isolated from a man aged 45-60 years who received an inactivated influenza vaccine. The chain's CDR3 is CASSLTSGGNTGELFF. CDR3 DNA sequence: TGTGCCAGCAGCTTAACTAGCGGGGGGAACACCGGGGAGCTGTTTTTT.